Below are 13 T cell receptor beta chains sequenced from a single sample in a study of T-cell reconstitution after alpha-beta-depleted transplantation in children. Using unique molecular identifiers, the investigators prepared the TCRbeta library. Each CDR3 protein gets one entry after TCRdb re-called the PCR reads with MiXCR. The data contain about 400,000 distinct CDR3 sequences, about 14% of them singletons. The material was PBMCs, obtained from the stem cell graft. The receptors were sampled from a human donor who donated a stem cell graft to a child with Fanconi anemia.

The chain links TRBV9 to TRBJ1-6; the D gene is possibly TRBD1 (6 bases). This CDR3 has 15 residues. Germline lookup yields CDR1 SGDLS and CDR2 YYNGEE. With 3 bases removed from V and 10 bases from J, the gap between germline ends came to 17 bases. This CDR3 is CASSAFEGDESPLHF. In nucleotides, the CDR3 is TGTGCCAGCAGCGCCTTCGAGGGGGACGAATCACCCCTCCACTTT.

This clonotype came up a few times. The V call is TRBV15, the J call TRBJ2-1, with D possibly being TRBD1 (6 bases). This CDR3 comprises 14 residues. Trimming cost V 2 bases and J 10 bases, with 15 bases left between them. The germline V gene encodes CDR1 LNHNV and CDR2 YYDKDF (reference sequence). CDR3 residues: CATSRSNRVREQFF. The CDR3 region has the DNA TGTGCCACCAGCAGATCAAACAGGGTTCGGGAGCAGTTCTTC.

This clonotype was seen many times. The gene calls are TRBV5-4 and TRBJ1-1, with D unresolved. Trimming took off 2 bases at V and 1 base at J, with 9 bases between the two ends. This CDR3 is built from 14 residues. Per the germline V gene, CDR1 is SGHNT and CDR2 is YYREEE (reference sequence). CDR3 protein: CASSLEQRNTEAFF. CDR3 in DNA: TGTGCCAGCAGCTTAGAACAGAGGAACACTGAAGCTTTCTTT.

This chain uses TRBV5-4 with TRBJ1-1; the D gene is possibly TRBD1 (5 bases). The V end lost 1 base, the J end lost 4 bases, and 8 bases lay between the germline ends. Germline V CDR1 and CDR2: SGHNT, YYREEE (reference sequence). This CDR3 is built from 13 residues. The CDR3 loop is CASSLMGVTEAFF. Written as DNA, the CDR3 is TGTGCCAGCAGCTTGATGGGGGTCACTGAAGCTTTCTTT. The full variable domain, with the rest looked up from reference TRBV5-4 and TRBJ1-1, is ETGVTQSPTHLIKTRGQQVTLRCSSQSGHNTVSWYQQALGQGPQFIFQYYREEENGRGNFPPRFSGLQFPNYSSELNVNALELDDSALYLCASSLMGVTEAFFGQGTRLTVV.

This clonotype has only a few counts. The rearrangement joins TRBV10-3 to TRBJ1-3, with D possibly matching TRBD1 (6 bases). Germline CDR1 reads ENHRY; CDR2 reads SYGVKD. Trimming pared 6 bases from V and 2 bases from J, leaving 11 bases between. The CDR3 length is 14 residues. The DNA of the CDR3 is TGTGCCATCAGACAGGGAAGTCCTGGAAACACCATATATTTT. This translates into CAIRQGSPGNTIYF.

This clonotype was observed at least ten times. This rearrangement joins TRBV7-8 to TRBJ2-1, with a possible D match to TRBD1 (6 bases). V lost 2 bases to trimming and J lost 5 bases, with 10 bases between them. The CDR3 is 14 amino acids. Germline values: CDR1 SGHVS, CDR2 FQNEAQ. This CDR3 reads CASSLRRTDNEQFF. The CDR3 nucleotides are TGTGCCAGCAGCTTAAGGCGGACAGACAATGAGCAGTTCTTC.

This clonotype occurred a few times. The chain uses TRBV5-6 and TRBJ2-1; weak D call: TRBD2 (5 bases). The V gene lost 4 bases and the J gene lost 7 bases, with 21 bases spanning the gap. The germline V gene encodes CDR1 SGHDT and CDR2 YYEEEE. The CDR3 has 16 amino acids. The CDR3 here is CASSPSGSGVINEQFF. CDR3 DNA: TGTGCCAGCAGCCCGTCAGGAAGCGGTGTTATTAATGAGCAGTTCTTC. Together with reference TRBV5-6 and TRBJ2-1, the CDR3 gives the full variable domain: DAGVTQSPTHLIKTRGQQVTLRCSPKSGHDTVSWYQQALGQGPQFIFQYYEEEERQRGNFPDRFSGHQFPNYSSELNVNALLLGDSALYLCASSPSGSGVINEQFFGPGTRLTVL.

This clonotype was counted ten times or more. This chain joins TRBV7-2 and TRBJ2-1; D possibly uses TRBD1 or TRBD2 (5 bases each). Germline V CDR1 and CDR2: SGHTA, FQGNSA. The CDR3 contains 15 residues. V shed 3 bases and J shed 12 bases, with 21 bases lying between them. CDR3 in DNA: TGTGCCAGCAGCTTTTCCGGGACCGCGGTGGAAAGGCAGTTCTTC. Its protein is CASSFSGTAVERQFF. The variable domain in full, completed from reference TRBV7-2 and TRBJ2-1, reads GAGVSQSPSNKVTEKGKDVELRCDPISGHTALYWYRQSLGQGLEFLIYFQGNSAPDKSGLPSDRFSAERTGGSVSTLTIQRTQQEDSAVYLCASSFSGTAVERQFFGPGTRLTVL.

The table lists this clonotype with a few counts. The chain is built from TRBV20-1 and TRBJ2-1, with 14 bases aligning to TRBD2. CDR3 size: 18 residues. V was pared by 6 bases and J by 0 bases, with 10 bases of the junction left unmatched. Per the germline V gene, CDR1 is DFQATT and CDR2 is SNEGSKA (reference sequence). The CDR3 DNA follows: TGCAGTGCGGACGGACTAGCGGGGGGTCCAAGCTCCTACAATGAGCAGTTCTTC. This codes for CSADGLAGGPSSYNEQFF.

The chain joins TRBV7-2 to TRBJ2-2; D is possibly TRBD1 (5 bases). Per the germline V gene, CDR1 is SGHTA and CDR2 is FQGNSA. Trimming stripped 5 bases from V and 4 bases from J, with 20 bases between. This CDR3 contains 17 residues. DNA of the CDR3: TGTGCCAGCAGCCGCCCCAAGACAGCGTATGTCACCGGGGAGCTGTTTTTT. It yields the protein CASSRPKTAYVTGELFF.

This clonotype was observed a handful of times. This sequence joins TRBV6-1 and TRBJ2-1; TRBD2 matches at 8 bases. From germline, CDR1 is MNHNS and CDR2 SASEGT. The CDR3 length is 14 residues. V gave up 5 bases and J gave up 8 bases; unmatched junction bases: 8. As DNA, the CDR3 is TGTGCCAGCAGTCCCCCGACTAGCGTACATGAGCAGTTCTTC. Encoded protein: CASSPPTSVHEQFF.

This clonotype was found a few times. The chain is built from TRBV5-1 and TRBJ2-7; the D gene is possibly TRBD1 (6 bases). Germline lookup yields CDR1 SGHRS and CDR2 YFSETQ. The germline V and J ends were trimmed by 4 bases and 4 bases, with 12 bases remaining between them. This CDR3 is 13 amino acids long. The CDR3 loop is CASSDPGAYEQYF. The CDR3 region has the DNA TGCGCCAGCAGCGATCCAGGGGCTTACGAGCAGTACTTC.

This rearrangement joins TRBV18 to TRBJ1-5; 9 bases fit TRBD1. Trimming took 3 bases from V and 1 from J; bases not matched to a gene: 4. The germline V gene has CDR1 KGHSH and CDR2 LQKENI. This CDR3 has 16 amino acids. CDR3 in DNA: TGTGCCAGCTCACCTGCTGGGACAGGGAGCAATCAGCCCCAGCATTTT. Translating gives CASSPAGTGSNQPQHF.